The 28 T cell receptor beta chains below come from one sample, sequenced in a study of blood T cell repertoires in COVID-19. Clones were sequenced by immunoSEQ multiplex PCR, and TCRdb holds only the in-frame ones, with some missing. The table has around 250,000 clones, 86% seen once. Sequenced: PBMCs or T cells enriched from blood (not recorded which). The receptors here all came from a woman aged 45 to 65 who had recovered from COVID-19.

The V call is TRBV5-1, the J call TRBJ1-2; 8 nucleotides agree with TRBD1. Germline values: CDR1 SGHRS, CDR2 YFSETQ. The CDR3 has 14 amino acids. Trimming at V came to 4 bases and at J to 8 bases, leaving 10 bases not matched to a gene. CDR3 bases: TGCGCCAGCAGCGACACTGCAGGGGGCTTGGGCTACACCTTC. Protein product: CASSDTAGGLGYTF.

The chain employs TRBV4-1 and TRBJ2-3, with 9 bases that match TRBD2. The CDR3 has 16 amino acids. The V segment lost 8 bases and the J segment 6 bases; nucleotides outside the gene matches: 15. Germline CDR1 MGHRA, CDR2 YSYEKL. The CDR3 DNA reads TGCGCCAGCGCCTACAGGGTTCGCGGGGGGGTTGATACGCAGTATTTT. Translated, it gives CASAYRVRGGVDTQYF.

The chain employs TRBV12-3 or TRBV12-4 and TRBJ2-1, with unresolved D. This CDR3 is built from 12 residues. Trimming left V 6 bases short and J 2 bases short, with 5 bases between. The CDR3 DNA reads TGTGCCAGCAGATCCACCTACAATGAGCAGTTCTTC. Its translation is CASRSTYNEQFF.

J is TRBJ2-1 and V is TRBV5-1; TRBD1 is a possible D gene (6 bases). Germline V lookup: CDR1 SGHRS, CDR2 YFSETQ. This CDR3 has 14 amino acids. V was pared by 4 bases and J by 0 bases, with 8 bases between. CDR3: CASSDRSSYNEQFF. CDR3 coding DNA: TGCGCCAGCAGCGACAGGAGCTCCTACAATGAGCAGTTCTTC.

V usage is TRBV5-4 and J usage is TRBJ1-1, with D possibly being TRBD1 (6 bases). The V end lost 1 base, the J end lost 1 base, and 14 bases lay between the germline ends. This CDR3 contains 16 residues. CDR1 is SGHNT and CDR2 is YYREEE in the germline V gene (reference sequence). This CDR3 reads CASSLRAGTPNTEAFF. As DNA, the CDR3 is TGTGCCAGCAGCTTGCGGGCCGGGACACCGAACACTGAAGCTTTCTTT.

V usage is TRBV6-2 or TRBV6-3 and J usage is TRBJ2-7, with TRBD2 identical over 10 bases. Germline-derived CDR1 and CDR2 are MNHEY and SVGEGT. V lost 5 bases and J lost 0; bases outside the gene matches: 7. CDR3 length: 16 residues. CDR3 nucleotide sequence: TGTGCCAGCAGTCGCAACCTAGCGGGGGCCTCCTACGAGCAGTACTTC. It specifies CASSRNLAGASYEQYF.

This clone has more than one count but fewer than ten. The chain employs TRBV18 and TRBJ1-4; 7 bases match TRBD1. The CDR3 has 13 residues. CDR1 and CDR2 (germline): KGHSH, LQKENI. The J segment lost 7 bases and the V segment lost 6 bases, leaving 5 bases of the junction unmatched. The chain's CDR3 is CASSYDRVEKLFF. The CDR3 DNA reads as TGTGCCAGCTCGTACGACAGGGTTGAAAAACTGTTTTTT.

The V and J genes are TRBV2 and TRBJ1-6; D not certain. CDR1 is SNHLY, CDR2 FYNNEI, per germline. The V end was cut by 8 bases, the J end by 9 bases, with 8 bases between. CDR3 size: 11 residues. CDR3 protein: CASGEGSPLHF. In DNA, the CDR3 is TGTGCCAGCGGGGAGGGTTCACCCCTCCACTTT.

V and J are TRBV7-9 and TRBJ1-2, with 8 bases lining up with TRBD1. The junction had 6 bases not matched to a gene; V was cut back by 2 bases and J by 4 bases. This CDR3 has 15 residues. CDR1 is SEHNR, CDR2 FQNEAQ, per germline (reference sequence). The CDR3 DNA follows: TGTGCCAGCAGCTTACAAGGCAGGGGGCCCTATGGCTACACCTTC. Its translation: CASSLQGRGPYGYTF.

The chain carries TRBV18 and TRBJ2-7, with TRBD2 matching 10 bases. There are 17 residues in the CDR3. Germline loops: CDR1 KGHSH, CDR2 LQKENI. V lost 2 bases, J lost 7 bases, and 14 bases stayed unmatched. Here the CDR3 DNA reads TGTGCCAGCTCACCATCAGGAGAGCTAGCGGGAGCTAAAGAGCAGTACTTC. This encodes CASSPSGELAGAKEQYF.

The chain couples TRBV5-6 to TRBJ1-6, with TRBD1 identical over 11 bases. V trimming: 2 bases; J trimming: 9 bases; junction bases outside the gene matches: 4. Germline CDR1 reads SGHDT; CDR2 reads YYEEEE. The CDR3 extends over 15 amino acids. CDR3 amino acids: CASSFGTGGSSPLHF. The CDR3 DNA reads TGTGCCAGCAGCTTCGGGACAGGGGGAAGTTCACCCCTCCACTTT.

This chain joins TRBV19 and TRBJ1-3, with 7 bases lining up with TRBD1. CDR3 length: 15 amino acids. Per the germline V gene, CDR1 is LNHDA and CDR2 is SQIVND (reference sequence). The trim removed 3 bases at V and 2 bases at J, leaving 4 bases unmatched. CDR3 in amino acids: CASSIARGTGNTIYF. CDR3 in DNA: TGTGCCAGTAGTATCGCCAGGGGGACTGGAAACACCATATATTTT. The complete variable domain, with remaining parts taken from reference TRBV19 and TRBJ1-3, reads DGGITQSPKYLFRKEGQNVTLSCEQNLNHDAMYWYRQDPGQGLRLIYYSQIVNDFQKGDIAEGYSVSREKKESFPLTVTSAQKNPTAFYLCASSIARGTGNTIYFGEGSWLTVV.

Many counts were recorded for this clone. The chain recombines TRBV10-2 with TRBJ2-2; D ambiguous. Germline V gives CDR1 WSHSY, CDR2 SAAADI. The V gene lost 7 bases and the J gene lost 0 bases, with 6 bases spanning the gap. CDR3 length: 13 amino acids. The chain's CDR3 is CASMATNTGELFF. The CDR3 bases are TGCGCCAGCATGGCAACGAACACCGGGGAGCTGTTTTTT.

The sample holds one count of this clone. The chain combines TRBV2 with TRBJ1-5; D perhaps matches TRBD1 (5 bases). CDR1 is SNHLY and CDR2 is FYNNEI in the germline V gene. The CDR3 covers 15 residues. Between the trimmed V and J ends, which lost 3 bases and 7 bases, there was a span of 16 bases. Here the CDR3 DNA reads TGTGCCAGCAGTGATCTGCGGGGCAGTGGGCAGCCCCAGCATTTT. Its translation is CASSDLRGSGQPQHF.

The chain combines TRBV4-2 with TRBJ1-3; D uncertain. Trimming took off 0 bases at V and 1 base at J, with 7 bases between the two ends. CDR1 and CDR2 (germline): LGHNA, YNFKEQ. The CDR3 loop spans 15 amino acids. The CDR3 protein is CASSQEGSSGNTIYF. The CDR3 region has the DNA TGTGCCAGCAGCCAAGAGGGCTCGTCTGGAAACACCATATATTTT.

The rearrangement uses TRBV28 and TRBJ2-5, with TRBD1 as a possible D gene (6 bases). The germline V and J ends were trimmed by 6 bases and 2 bases, with 13 bases remaining between them. Germline V gives CDR1 MDHEN, CDR2 SYDVKM. The CDR3 has 14 residues. CDR3 coding DNA: TGTGCCAGCAGCCCCCAGGGGTATCAAGAGACCCAGTACTTC. It yields the protein CASSPQGYQETQYF. Full variable domain (rest looked up from reference TRBV28 and TRBJ2-5): DVKVTQSSRYLVKRTGEKVFLECVQDMDHENMFWYRQDPGLGLRLIYFSYDVKMKEKGDIPEGYSVSREKKERFSLILESASTNQTSMYLCASSPQGYQETQYFGPGTRLLVL.

This chain links TRBV27 with TRBJ2-2; the match to TRBD1 covers 7 bases. V shed 7 bases, J shed 3 bases, and the junction held 5 bases outside the gene matches. The CDR3 loop spans 14 amino acids. CDR1 and CDR2 (germline): MNHEY, SMNVEV (reference sequence). The CDR3 region is CASNRQGYTGELFF. CDR3 sequence (DNA): TGTGCCAGCAACCGACAGGGCTACACCGGGGAGCTGTTTTTT.

The rearrangement links TRBV7-6 to TRBJ2-1; TRBD2 might be the D (6 bases). The CDR3 loop spans 13 amino acids. The germline CDR1 and CDR2 sequences are SGHVS and FNYEAQ. V was cut by 3 bases and J by 4 bases, with 7 bases left in between. The DNA for the CDR3 is TGTGCCAGCAGCTTTGGGGGGTACAATGAGCAGTTCTTC. It codes for CASSFGGYNEQFF. Combining the CDR3 with reference TRBV7-6 and TRBJ2-1 gives the whole variable domain GAGVSQSPRYKVTKRGQDVALRCDPISGHVSLYWYRQALGQGPEFLTYFNYEAQQDKSGLPNDRFSAERPEGSISTLTIQRTEQRDSAMYRCASSFGGYNEQFFGPGTRLTVL.

The chain carries TRBV7-2 and TRBJ2-7; tentatively, D is TRBD1 (5 bases). This CDR3 has 13 residues. V was pared by 4 bases and J by 1 base, with 8 bases between. The germline CDR1 and CDR2 sequences are SGHTA and FQGNSA. CDR3 residues: CASSSQGSYEQYF. CDR3 DNA sequence: TGTGCCAGCAGCTCGCAGGGTTCCTACGAGCAGTACTTC.

This clone was seen more than once but under ten times. The CDR3 DNA is TGCGCCAGCAGCCGGGACAGAAAGTCTAATGAAAAACTGTTTTTT. Translation gives CASSRDRKSNEKLFF. This sequence joins TRBV4-3 and TRBJ1-4, with 7 bases aligning to TRBD1. The CDR3 is 15 amino acids. Germline V lookup: CDR1 LGHNA, CDR2 YSLEER. With 4 bases clipped from V and 3 bases from J, the junction kept 5 bases outside the gene matches.

The rearrangement uses TRBV18 and TRBJ2-3, with 13 bases that match TRBD2. Germline V CDR1 and CDR2: KGHSH, LQKENI. CDR3 length: 15 residues. Losses at the gene ends were 5 bases for V and 6 bases for J; bases not matched to a gene: 5. CDR3 sequence reads: CASSAGLAGVDTQYF. CDR3 bases: TGTGCCAGCTCAGCAGGACTAGCGGGAGTGGATACGCAGTATTTT. The full variable domain, in which reference TRBV18 and TRBJ2-3 provide the parts outside the CDR3, is NAGVMQNPRHLVRRRGQEARLRCSPMKGHSHVYWYRQLPEEGLKFMVYLQKENIIDESGMPKERFSAEFPKEGPSILRIQQVVRGDSAAYFCASSAGLAGVDTQYFGPGTRLTVL.

This sequence joins TRBV11-2 and TRBJ2-6; 9 bases match TRBD1. V shed 5 bases and J 7 bases; nucleotides not matched to a gene: 9. Looked up from germline, CDR1 is SGHAT and CDR2 is FQNNGV. This CDR3 is 16 amino acids long. The CDR3 is CASSSQGQGAANVLTF. CDR3 DNA sequence: TGTGCCAGCAGCAGCCAGGGACAGGGAGCTGCCAACGTCCTGACTTTC.

The chain has TRBV7-3 and TRBJ2-2, with TRBD2 matching over 10 bases. From germline, CDR1 is SGHTA and CDR2 FQGTGA. Trimming cost V 2 bases and J 7 bases; bases outside gene matches: 7. The CDR3 length is 16 residues. Here the CDR3 DNA reads TGTGCCAGCAGCTTAGCTAGCGGGAGAATTAACGGGGAGCTGTTTTTT. Residues: CASSLASGRINGELFF.

This clone occurred a few times. This rearrangement joins TRBV19 to TRBJ2-2; 8 positions match TRBD2. The J segment lost 3 bases and the V segment lost 8 bases, leaving 5 bases of the junction unmatched. Germline V CDR1 and CDR2: LNHDA, SQIVND (reference sequence). There are 14 residues in the CDR3. CDR3 in amino acids: CASGLAPDTGELFF. The CDR3 nucleotides read TGTGCCAGTGGACTAGCCCCCGACACCGGGGAGCTGTTTTTT.

The CDR3 spells CATKARDSWPPLHF. The CDR3 DNA reads TGTGCCACCAAAGCTCGGGACAGCTGGCCACCCCTCCACTTT. The chain recombines TRBV28 with TRBJ1-6; 7 nucleotides line up with TRBD1. This CDR3 contains 14 residues. Per the germline V gene, CDR1 is MDHEN and CDR2 is SYDVKM. J was trimmed by 11 bases and V by 10 bases; bases with no gene match: 14.

V and J are TRBV11-2 and TRBJ2-1, with 7 bases fitting TRBD2. The CDR3 is 15 residues long. Germline assignment: CDR1 SGHAT and CDR2 FQNNGV. The V and J ends lost 5 bases and 6 bases, in that order; junction bases with no gene match: 10. CDR3 nucleotides: TGTGCCAGCAGCCCAGAAATACTAGCGTCCAATGAGCAGTTCTTC. It yields the protein CASSPEILASNEQFF. Supplemented by reference TRBV11-2 and TRBJ2-1, the full variable domain reads EAGVAQSPRYKIIEKRQSVAFWCNPISGHATLYWYQQILGQGPKLLIQFQNNGVVDDSQLPKDRFSAERLKGVDSTLKIQPAKLEDSAVYLCASSPEILASNEQFFGPGTRLTVL.

V gene TRBV7-6 combines with J gene TRBJ2-5; 8 bases are shared with TRBD2. There are 16 residues in the CDR3. The ends lost 5 bases at V and 4 bases at J; junction bases unmatched: 12. The germline gives CDR1 SGHVS, CDR2 FNYEAQ. This CDR3 is CASSPQAGVLGETQYF. CDR3 coding DNA: TGTGCCAGCAGCCCCCAAGCGGGGGTCTTGGGAGAGACCCAGTACTTC.

This chain joins TRBV28 and TRBJ2-4, with TRBD2 identical over 8 bases. J lost 1 base, V lost 4 bases, and 3 bases had no gene match. The CDR3 runs 15 residues. Germline V gives CDR1 MDHEN, CDR2 SYDVKM. CDR3 DNA: TGTGCCAGCAGTTCCCCGGGGGGGGCCAAAAACATTCAGTACTTC. The encoded protein is CASSSPGGAKNIQYF. Complete variable domain (other parts from reference TRBV28 and TRBJ2-4): DVKVTQSSRYLVKRTGEKVFLECVQDMDHENMFWYRQDPGLGLRLIYFSYDVKMKEKGDIPEGYSVSREKKERFSLILESASTNQTSMYLCASSSPGGAKNIQYFGAGTRLSVL.